The entry below gives a single T cell receptor (beta chain) sequence along with its context. Antigen unknown. Sequencing was performed with immunoSEQ multiplex PCR; in TCRdb, only in-frame clones are kept and a portion is missing. The table has some 290,000 clones, around 90% seen once. The data originate from a study of cytomegalovirus exposure and HLA in healthy donors. Background on the study: The 120 validation repertoires matched the roughly 700 first-cohort repertoires in platform, a later analysis reported. The study, taken as a whole, reports: Per published reports, the classifier diagnosed cytomegalovirus status with high specificity and sensitivity. Associated with cytomegalovirus, according to the listing, were around 160 TCR beta chains.

J lost 1 base, V lost 6 bases, and 7 bases had no gene match. Germline assignment: CDR1 KGHSH and CDR2 LQKENI. The CDR3 totals 15 residues. V and J are TRBV18 and TRBJ1-1; 8 nucleotides agree with TRBD1. The sample taken for sequencing was PBMCs. This TCR came from a man aged 25 to 40 in good health and CMV-seronegative. CDR3 bases: TGTGCCAGCTCCCGCAACGGACAGGGGAACACTGAAGCTTTCTTT. This sequence encodes CASSRNGQGNTEAFF.